This T cell receptor beta chain was found in a study of blood T cell repertoires in COVID-19. In the study overall: The origin of the acute and convalescent COVID-19 samples was the United States, Italy and Spain. Sample material is recorded as cDNA or gDNA derived from T cells, B-cell-depleted T cells, or PBMCs.

Germline loops: CDR1 MDHEN, CDR2 SYDVKM. The CDR3 consists of 12 residues. Trimming shortened V by 6 bases and J by 8 bases, and 13 bases separated the two germline ends. The data were produced by immunoSEQ multiplex PCR, yet TCRdb's version contains in-frame clones alone and is incomplete. The table has some 240,000 clones, approximately 85% seen once. It was during active infection that Seattle patients were enrolled and then longitudinally followed. The chain has TRBV28 and TRBJ1-2, with a tentative D call TRBD1 (6 bases). Sequenced: peripheral blood. The receptor was derived from a woman between 65 and 79 years old with COVID-19, enrolled during active disease. In nucleotides, the CDR3 is TGTGCCAGCAGCTCCGGGACAAGGGGCTACACCTTC. Its protein is CASSSGTRGYTF.